Reported below is one T cell receptor beta chain. This record belongs to a study of T cells in narcolepsy. CDR1 and CDR2 from the germline V gene are MGHRA and YSYEKL. Trimming removed 4 bases from V and 1 base from J, with 16 bases in between. This CDR3 comprises 16 residues. Profiled with immunoSEQ multiplex PCR; TCRdb holds only in-frame clones, not every one. The sample holds around 22,000 clones, 70% to 90% seen once. The receptor was derived from a human donor in good health. The sequenced sample was memory (CD45RA-) CD4+ T cells from blood. The genes are TRBV4-1 and TRBJ2-5; unclear D gene. CDR3 region: CASSPRTGRAQETQYF. DNA for the CDR3: TGCGCCAGCAGCCCGCGTACGGGTAGAGCCCAAGAGACCCAGTACTTC.